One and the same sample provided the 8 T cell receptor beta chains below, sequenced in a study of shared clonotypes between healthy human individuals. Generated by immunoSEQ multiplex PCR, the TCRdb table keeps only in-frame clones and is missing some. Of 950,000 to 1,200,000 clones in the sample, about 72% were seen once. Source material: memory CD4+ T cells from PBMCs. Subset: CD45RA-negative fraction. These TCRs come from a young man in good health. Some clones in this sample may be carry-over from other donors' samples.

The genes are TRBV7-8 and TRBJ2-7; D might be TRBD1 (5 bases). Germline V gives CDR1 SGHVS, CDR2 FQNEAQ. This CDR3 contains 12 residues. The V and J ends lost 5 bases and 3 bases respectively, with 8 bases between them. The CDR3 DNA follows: TGTGCCAGCAGCCCGACAGACTACGAGCAGTACTTC. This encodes CASSPTDYEQYF.

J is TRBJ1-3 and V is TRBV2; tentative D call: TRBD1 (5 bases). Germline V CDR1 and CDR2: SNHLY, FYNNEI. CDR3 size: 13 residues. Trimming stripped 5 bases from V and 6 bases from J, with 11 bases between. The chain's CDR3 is CASSTGVVNTIYF. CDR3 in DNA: TGTGCCAGCAGTACGGGGGTTGTAAACACCATATATTTT.

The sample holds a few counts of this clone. The CDR3 reads CAISESDKANYGYTF. CDR3 nucleotide sequence: TGTGCCATCAGTGAGTCTGACAAAGCTAACTATGGCTACACCTTC. This rearrangement joins TRBV10-3 to TRBJ1-2; no clear D. V lost 0 bases, J lost 0 bases, and 8 bases lay in between. This CDR3 is 15 amino acids long. The V gene's germline CDR1 is ENHRY and CDR2 SYGVKD.

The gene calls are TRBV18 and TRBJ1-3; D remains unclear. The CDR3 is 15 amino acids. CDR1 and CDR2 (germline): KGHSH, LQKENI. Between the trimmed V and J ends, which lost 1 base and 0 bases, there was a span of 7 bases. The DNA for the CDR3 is TGTGCCAGCTCACCACTGGGTAACTCTGGAAACACCATATATTTT. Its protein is CASSPLGNSGNTIYF.

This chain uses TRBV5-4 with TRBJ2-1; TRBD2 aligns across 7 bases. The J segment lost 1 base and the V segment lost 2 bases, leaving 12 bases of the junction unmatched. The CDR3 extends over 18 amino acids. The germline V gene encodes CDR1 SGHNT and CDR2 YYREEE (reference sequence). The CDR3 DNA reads TGTGCCAGCAGCTTCGATCCGTCCCGGGGGGTGTCCTACAATGAGCAGTTCTTC. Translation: CASSFDPSRGVSYNEQFF.

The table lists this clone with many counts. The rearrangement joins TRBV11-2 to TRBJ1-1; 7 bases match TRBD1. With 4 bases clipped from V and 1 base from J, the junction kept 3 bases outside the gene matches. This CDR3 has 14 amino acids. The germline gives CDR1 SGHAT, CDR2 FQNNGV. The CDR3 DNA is TGTGCCAGCAGCTCCTACAGGGGGAACACTGAAGCTTTCTTT. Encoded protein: CASSSYRGNTEAFF.

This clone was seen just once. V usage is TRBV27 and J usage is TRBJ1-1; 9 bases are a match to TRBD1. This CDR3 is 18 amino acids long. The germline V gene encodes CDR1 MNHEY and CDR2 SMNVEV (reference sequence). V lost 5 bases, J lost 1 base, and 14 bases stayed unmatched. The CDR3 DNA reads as TGTGCCAGCAGTCCGATGCCGGGACAGGGAGCCCCGAACACTGAAGCTTTCTTT. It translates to CASSPMPGQGAPNTEAFF.

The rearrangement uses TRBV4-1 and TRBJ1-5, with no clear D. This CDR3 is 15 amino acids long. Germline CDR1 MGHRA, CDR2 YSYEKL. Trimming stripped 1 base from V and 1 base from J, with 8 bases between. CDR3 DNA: TGCGCCAGCAGCCAAGGAAGAATAAGCAATCAGCCCCAGCATTTT. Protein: CASSQGRISNQPQHF.